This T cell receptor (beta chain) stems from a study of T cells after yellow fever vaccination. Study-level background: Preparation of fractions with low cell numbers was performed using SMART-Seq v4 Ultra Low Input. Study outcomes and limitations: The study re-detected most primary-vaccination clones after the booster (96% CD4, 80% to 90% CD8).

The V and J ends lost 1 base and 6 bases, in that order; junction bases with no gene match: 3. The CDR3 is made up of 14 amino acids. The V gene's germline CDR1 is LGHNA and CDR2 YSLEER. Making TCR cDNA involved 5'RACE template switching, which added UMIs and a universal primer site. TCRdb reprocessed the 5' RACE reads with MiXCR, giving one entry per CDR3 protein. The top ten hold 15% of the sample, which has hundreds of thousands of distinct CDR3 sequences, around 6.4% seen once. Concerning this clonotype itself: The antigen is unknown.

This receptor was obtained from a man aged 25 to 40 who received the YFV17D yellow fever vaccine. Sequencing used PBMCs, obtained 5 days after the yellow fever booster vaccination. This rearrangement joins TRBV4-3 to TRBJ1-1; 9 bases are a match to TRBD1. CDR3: CASSQGTGVAEAFF. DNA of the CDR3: TGCGCCAGCAGCCAAGGGACAGGGGTGGCTGAAGCTTTCTTT.